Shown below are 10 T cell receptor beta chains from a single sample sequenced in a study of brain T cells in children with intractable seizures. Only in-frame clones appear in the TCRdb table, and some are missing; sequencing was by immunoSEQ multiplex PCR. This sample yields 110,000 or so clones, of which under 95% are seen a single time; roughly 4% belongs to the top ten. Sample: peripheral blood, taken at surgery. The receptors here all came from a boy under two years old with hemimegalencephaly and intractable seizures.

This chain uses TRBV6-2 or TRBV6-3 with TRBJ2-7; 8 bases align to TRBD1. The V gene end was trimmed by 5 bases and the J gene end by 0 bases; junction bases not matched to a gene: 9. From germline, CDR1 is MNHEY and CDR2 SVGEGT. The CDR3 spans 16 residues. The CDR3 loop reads CASSPTGGYSSYEQYF. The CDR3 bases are TGTGCCAGCAGTCCCACAGGGGGGTATAGCTCCTACGAGCAGTACTTC.

This CDR3 reads CASSKGETFREAFF. The DNA of the CDR3 is TGTGCCAGCAGCAAAGGGGAAACATTCCGTGAAGCTTTCTTT. The J gene is TRBJ1-1, the V gene TRBV21-1. TRBV21-1 is deemed a pseudogene. The CDR3 contains 14 residues.

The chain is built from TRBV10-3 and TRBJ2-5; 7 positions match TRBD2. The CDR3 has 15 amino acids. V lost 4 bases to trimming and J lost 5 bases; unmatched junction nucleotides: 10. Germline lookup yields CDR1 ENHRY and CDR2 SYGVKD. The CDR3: CAISGRWEGPETQYF. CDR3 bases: TGTGCCATCAGTGGTCGATGGGAGGGCCCCGAGACCCAGTACTTC.

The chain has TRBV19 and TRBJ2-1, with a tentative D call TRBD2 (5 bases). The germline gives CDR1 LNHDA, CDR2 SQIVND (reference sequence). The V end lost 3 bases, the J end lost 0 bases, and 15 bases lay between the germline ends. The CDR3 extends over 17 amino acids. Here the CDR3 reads CASSILRTFSSYNEQFF. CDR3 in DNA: TGTGCCAGTAGTATCCTCCGGACTTTCAGCTCCTACAATGAGCAGTTCTTC.

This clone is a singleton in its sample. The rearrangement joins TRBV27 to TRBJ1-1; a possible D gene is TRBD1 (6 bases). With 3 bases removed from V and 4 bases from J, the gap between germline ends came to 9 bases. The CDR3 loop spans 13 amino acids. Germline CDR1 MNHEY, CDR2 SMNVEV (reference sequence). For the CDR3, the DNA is TGTGCCAGCAGTTTGGGGGGCGTCACTGAAGCTTTCTTT. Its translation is CASSLGGVTEAFF.

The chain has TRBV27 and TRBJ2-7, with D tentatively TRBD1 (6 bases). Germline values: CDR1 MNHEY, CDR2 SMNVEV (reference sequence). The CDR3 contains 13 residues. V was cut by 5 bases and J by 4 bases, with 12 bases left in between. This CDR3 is CASSHGTPYEQYF. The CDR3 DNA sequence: TGTGCCAGCAGTCACGGGACACCGTACGAGCAGTACTTC.

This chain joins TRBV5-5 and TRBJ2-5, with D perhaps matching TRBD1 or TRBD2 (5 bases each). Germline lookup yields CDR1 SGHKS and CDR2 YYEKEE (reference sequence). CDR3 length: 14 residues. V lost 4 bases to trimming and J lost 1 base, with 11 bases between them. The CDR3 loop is CASSTWDGQETQYF. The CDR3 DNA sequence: TGTGCCAGCAGCACTTGGGACGGCCAAGAGACCCAGTACTTC.

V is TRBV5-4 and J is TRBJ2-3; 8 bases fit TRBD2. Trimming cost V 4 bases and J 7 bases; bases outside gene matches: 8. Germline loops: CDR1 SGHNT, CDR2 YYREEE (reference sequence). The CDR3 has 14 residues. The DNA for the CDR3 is TGTGCCAGCAGCCTAAGCGGGACTAGGAATACGCAGTATTTT. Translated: CASSLSGTRNTQYF.

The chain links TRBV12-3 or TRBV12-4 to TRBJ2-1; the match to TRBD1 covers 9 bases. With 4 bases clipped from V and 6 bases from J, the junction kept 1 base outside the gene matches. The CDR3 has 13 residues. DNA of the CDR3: TGTGCCAGCAGTTCACAGGGGGCCAATGAGCAGTTCTTC. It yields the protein CASSSQGANEQFF.

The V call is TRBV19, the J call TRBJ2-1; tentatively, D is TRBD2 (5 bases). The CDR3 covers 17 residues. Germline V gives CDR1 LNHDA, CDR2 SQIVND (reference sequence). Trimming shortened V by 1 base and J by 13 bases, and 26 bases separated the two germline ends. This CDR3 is CASSIGLALSRFAVQFF. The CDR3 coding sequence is TGTGCCAGTAGTATAGGGCTAGCTCTCTCCCGTTTTGCAGTCCAGTTCTTC.